A single sample is the source of the 5 T cell receptor beta chains below, sequenced in a study of blood T cell repertoires in COVID-19. TCRdb's copy holds only in-frame clones and misses some; the assay was immunoSEQ multiplex PCR. The sample contains 250,000 to 350,000 clones, roughly 90% of which appear only once. The sequenced sample consisted of peripheral blood. The receptors here all came from a woman in her sixties with acute or convalescent COVID-19.

The chain joins TRBV10-3 to TRBJ2-2, with TRBD1 matching 10 bases. V shed 4 bases and J 6 bases; nucleotides not matched to a gene: 8. Germline values: CDR1 ENHRY, CDR2 SYGVKD. This CDR3 region has 16 residues. The CDR3 sequence is CAISASGTGVSGELFF. CDR3 DNA: TGTGCCATCAGTGCCTCCGGGACAGGGGTTTCCGGGGAGCTGTTTTTT.

The rearrangement joins TRBV19 to TRBJ1-5; TRBD1 matches 10 bases. V dropped 3 bases and J dropped 2; count of bases not matched to a gene: 7. CDR1 is LNHDA, CDR2 SQIVND, per germline (reference sequence). This CDR3 comprises 17 residues. DNA of the CDR3: TGTGCCAGTAGTATGGAGACAGGGGGCTTCGGCAATCAGCCCCAGCATTTT. It specifies CASSMETGGFGNQPQHF.

The chain has TRBV5-4 and TRBJ2-5; a weak D match, TRBD2 (5 bases). The germline V gene has CDR1 SGHNT and CDR2 YYREEE (reference sequence). Trimming left V 2 bases short and J 9 bases short, with 17 bases between. The CDR3 totals 14 residues. This CDR3 is CASSFTGSGRAQYF. DNA of the CDR3: TGTGCCAGCAGCTTTACGGGGTCCGGGCGGGCCCAGTACTTC.

The gene calls are TRBV18 and TRBJ2-7; the D is unclear. The germline V gene has CDR1 KGHSH and CDR2 LQKENI. V was clipped by 0 bases and J by 3 bases, with 6 bases between them. This CDR3 spans 13 amino acids. CDR3 sequence: CASSPPSVYEQYF. The CDR3 nucleotides read TGTGCCAGCTCACCACCGTCCGTCTACGAGCAGTACTTC.

The chain combines TRBV5-5 with TRBJ2-3; D is uncertain. Germline lookup yields CDR1 SGHKS and CDR2 YYEKEE (reference sequence). The CDR3 is 15 residues long. With 2 bases removed from V and 2 bases from J, the gap between germline ends came to 12 bases. CDR3 bases: TGTGCCAGCAGCTTCCTGGGCACCTCCACAGATACGCAGTATTTT. Its protein product is CASSFLGTSTDTQYF.